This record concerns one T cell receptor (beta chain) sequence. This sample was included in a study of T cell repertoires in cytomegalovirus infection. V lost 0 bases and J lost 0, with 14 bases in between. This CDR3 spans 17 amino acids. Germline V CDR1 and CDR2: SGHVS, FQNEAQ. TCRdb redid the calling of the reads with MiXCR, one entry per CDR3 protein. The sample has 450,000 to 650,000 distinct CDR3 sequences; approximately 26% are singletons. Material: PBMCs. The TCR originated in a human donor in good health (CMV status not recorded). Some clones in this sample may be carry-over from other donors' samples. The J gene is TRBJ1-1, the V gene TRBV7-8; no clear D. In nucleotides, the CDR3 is TGTGCCAGCAGCTTAGCCAGAACCGCAATAATGAACACTGAAGCTTTCTTT. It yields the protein CASSLARTAIMNTEAFF.